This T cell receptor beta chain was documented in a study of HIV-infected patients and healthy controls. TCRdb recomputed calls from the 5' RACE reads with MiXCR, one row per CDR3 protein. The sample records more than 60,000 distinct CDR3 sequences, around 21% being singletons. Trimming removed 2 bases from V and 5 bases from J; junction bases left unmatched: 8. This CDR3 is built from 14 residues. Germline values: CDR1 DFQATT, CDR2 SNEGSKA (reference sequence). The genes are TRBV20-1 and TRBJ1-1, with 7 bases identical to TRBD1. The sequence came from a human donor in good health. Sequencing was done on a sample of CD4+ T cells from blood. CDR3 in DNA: TGCAGTGCTAGAAAGAGGACAGGCAAAACTGAAGCTTTCTTT. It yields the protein CSARKRTGKTEAFF.